This T cell receptor (beta chain) was sequenced in a study of blood T cell repertoires in COVID-19 (dated by TCRdb to about 2020). The study in broad terms: Collaborator samples came from the United States, Italy and Spain and covered acute and convalescent phases of COVID-19. The prospective study material was composed of cDNA or gDNA derived from T cells, B-cell-depleted T cells, or PBMCs. The dataset comprised deeply sampled blood TCRbeta repertoires from subjects exposed to, actively infected with, or recovered from COVID-19. The repertoires were made available in a free public database intended to serve as a resource for research on the immune response to SARS-CoV-2. The samples were drawn from two sources: the first 160 participants of the ongoing ImmuneRACE study, and 1,000 to 1,500 subjects contributed by 6 global collaborators. Sample metadata almost always included a de-identified subject ID, COVID-19 status, age in years and sex. Where available, HLA class I and class II types were obtained from metadata supplied by the sample provider rather than from assay-based typing.

In Seattle, one collaborating source enrolled patients while the infection was active and tracked those patients longitudinally over the course of disease. Each collaborating institution followed its own protocols to collect whole blood in K2EDTA tubes. For TCRbeta analysis, collaborators shipped samples as frozen whole blood, isolated PBMCs, or DNA extracted from either of those sample types. TCRbeta CDR3 regions were amplified from genomic DNA by means of the immunoSEQ Assay, a bias-controlled multiplex PCR. In the authors' own workflow: The number of nucleated cells in each sample was estimated from the amplification of reference gene primers within the assay. To quantify the absolute abundance of each unique TCRbeta CDR3 rearrangement, sequence reads were collapsed and filtered. For each sample, productive Simpson clonality was calculated as the square root of Simpson's diversity index over productive rearrangements. TCRdb holds this immuneACCESS table with in-frame rearrangements only. Some clones are missing; in checked studies, unresolved V genes explain under half, and the rest has no known cause. V and J calls and clone size are given by that table; D and trimming were obtained from the DNA. This sample comprises about 160,000 clones, 80% to 90% of them detected only once. Around a tenth of the sample is taken by the ten largest.

CDR1 is given as ENHRY and CDR2 as SYGVKD, both from the germline V gene. Between the V and J ends, shortened by 6 bases and 11 bases respectively, the junction contains 19 bases. The CDR3 covers 13 residues, taking in both the cysteine and the phenylalanine. Here the CDR3 DNA is all that survives: 39 bases in frame from base 1. Overall study outcomes, separate from this receptor: The amount of clinical and demographic metadata varied by source and participant and was provided uncurated.

The table lists this clone with a count of one. Its target antigen remains unknown. No per-base quality is available; no much larger clone lies one base away. The V and J segments used are TRBV10-3 and TRBJ1-1; TRBD1 is possibly the D segment (5 matching bases). The receptor was isolated from a woman aged 65 to 85 with COVID-19, enrolled during active disease. The material sequenced was peripheral blood. CDR3 loop: CAIRATPTGRAFF. In nucleotide form, the sequence is TGTGCCATCAGGGCGACTCCCACAGGACGCGCTTTCTTT.